These T cell receptor beta chains were read from a single sample in a study of cytomegalovirus exposure and HLA in healthy donors. Libraries were prepared by immunoSEQ multiplex PCR; TCRdb keeps only in-frame clonotypes and omits some of them. Among 200,000 or so clones listed, approximately 80% were seen once. Source material: PBMCs. Receptors were obtained from a woman aged 25-40 years in good health and CMV-seropositive. The CDR3 runs from the conserved cysteine through the conserved F or W. D genes are given only for firm matches. Clone size is shown for a subset of rows, as once, few, many or a class of expanded clone.

clone_size: -; j_call: TRBJ2-2; v_call: TRBV2; d_call: TRBD2; cdr3_aa: CATHPLAGDTGELFF; cdr3_nt: TGTGCCACCCATCCACTAGCGGGGGATACCGGGGAGCTGTTTTTT
clone_size: -; j_call: TRBJ2-7; v_call: TRBV7-6; d_call: -; cdr3_aa: CASRPRGGIYEQYF; cdr3_nt: TGTGCCAGCAGGCCCCGTGGGGGCATCTACGAGCAGTACTTC
clone_size: few; j_call: TRBJ2-2; v_call: TRBV6-5; d_call: -; cdr3_aa: CASSSNSAARDSELFF; cdr3_nt: TGTGCCAGCAGTTCCAACTCAGCCGCGAGAGACTCGGAGCTGTTTTTT
clone_size: -; j_call: TRBJ2-5; v_call: TRBV7-9; d_call: TRBD2; cdr3_aa: CASSLVPAGDYQETQYF; cdr3_nt: TGTGCCAGCAGCTTAGTACCGGCGGGGGACTACCAAGAGACCCAGTACTTC
clone_size: -; j_call: TRBJ2-7; v_call: TRBV28; d_call: TRBD2; cdr3_aa: CASSLRGAYEQYF; cdr3_nt: TGTGCCAGCAGCCTTCGGGGGGCCTACGAGCAGTACTTC
clone_size: -; j_call: TRBJ2-1; v_call: TRBV11-2; d_call: TRBD2; cdr3_aa: CASSFPTSGGSYNEQFF; cdr3_nt: TGTGCCAGCAGCTTCCCGACTAGCGGAGGCTCCTACAATGAGCAGTTCTTC
clone_size: -; j_call: TRBJ1-2; v_call: TRBV27; d_call: -; cdr3_aa: CASSPWVGGEPWGYTF; cdr3_nt: TGTGCCAGCAGCCCCTGGGTCGGGGGAGAGCCTTGGGGCTACACCTTC
clone_size: -; j_call: TRBJ1-2; v_call: TRBV6-1; d_call: -; cdr3_aa: CAISWEEGYGYTF; cdr3_nt: TGTGCCATTTCATGGGAGGAGGGCTATGGCTACACCTTC
clone_size: -; j_call: TRBJ1-5; v_call: TRBV6-6; d_call: -; cdr3_aa: CASSQFSNQPQHF; cdr3_nt: TGTGCCAGCAGCCAGTTTAGCAATCAGCCCCAGCATTTT
clone_size: -; j_call: TRBJ2-3; v_call: TRBV13; d_call: -; cdr3_aa: CASSLKPTGLWTDTQYF; cdr3_nt: TGTGCCAGCAGCCTGAAGCCTACAGGGCTGTGGACAGATACGCAGTATTTT
clone_size: -; j_call: TRBJ2-6; v_call: TRBV27; d_call: TRBD1; cdr3_aa: CASRIQGHSSGANVLTF; cdr3_nt: TGTGCCAGCAGGATACAGGGGCATTCCTCTGGGGCCAACGTCCTGACTTTC
clone_size: few; j_call: TRBJ2-5; v_call: TRBV6-5; d_call: TRBD2; cdr3_aa: CASSYSRLAGGGTQYF; cdr3_nt: TGTGCCAGCAGTTACTCACGGCTAGCGGGCGGAGGGACCCAGTACTTC
clone_size: -; j_call: TRBJ2-7; v_call: TRBV10-3; d_call: TRBD2; cdr3_aa: CAISGGRAAGGYEQYF; cdr3_nt: TGTGCCATCAGTGGGGGAAGGGCGGCGGGGGGCTACGAGCAGTACTTC
clone_size: -; j_call: TRBJ1-6; v_call: TRBV7-2; d_call: -; cdr3_aa: CASSVGQQWNSPLHF; cdr3_nt: TGTGCCAGCAGCGTAGGACAACAATGGAATTCACCCCTCCACTTT
clone_size: -; j_call: TRBJ1-4; v_call: TRBV28; d_call: -; cdr3_aa: CASSSPGSARKLFF; cdr3_nt: TGTGCCAGCAGTTCCCCCGGGTCAGCGAGGAAACTGTTTTTT
clone_size: -; j_call: TRBJ2-2; v_call: TRBV15; d_call: -; cdr3_aa: CATSKSAGSTGELFF; cdr3_nt: TGTGCCACCAGCAAATCGGCGGGAAGCACCGGGGAGCTGTTTTTT
clone_size: -; j_call: TRBJ2-3; v_call: TRBV6-1; d_call: TRBD2; cdr3_aa: CASSEGLAGALDTQYF; cdr3_nt: TGTGCCAGCAGTGAGGGGCTAGCGGGAGCACTAGATACGCAGTATTTT
clone_size: -; j_call: TRBJ2-7; v_call: TRBV5-5; d_call: -; cdr3_aa: CASSDVRGPFYEQYF; cdr3_nt: TGTGCCAGCAGTGATGTACGAGGGCCCTTCTACGAGCAGTACTTC
clone_size: -; j_call: TRBJ2-3; v_call: TRBV13; d_call: -; cdr3_aa: CASSLGTLASTDTQYF; cdr3_nt: TGTGCCAGCAGCTTAGGGACTTTGGCTAGCACAGATACGCAGTATTTT
clone_size: -; j_call: TRBJ1-1; v_call: TRBV10-2; d_call: -; cdr3_aa: CASNDISSDTEAFF; cdr3_nt: TGCGCCAGCAATGATATATCAAGCGACACTGAAGCTTTCTTT
clone_size: few; j_call: TRBJ1-1; v_call: TRBV6-5; d_call: -; cdr3_aa: CASSENTRAEAFF; cdr3_nt: TGTGCCAGCAGTGAAAATACTAGGGCTGAAGCTTTCTTT
clone_size: -; j_call: TRBJ1-1; v_call: TRBV27; d_call: -; cdr3_aa: CASSLSLARTEAFF; cdr3_nt: TGTGCCAGCAGTTTATCACTGGCTAGGACTGAAGCTTTCTTT
clone_size: -; j_call: TRBJ2-1; v_call: TRBV6-5; d_call: TRBD1; cdr3_aa: CATRGTGTHNEQFF; cdr3_nt: TGTGCCACCAGGGGGACAGGAACCCACAATGAGCAGTTCTTC
clone_size: -; j_call: TRBJ2-2; v_call: TRBV29-1; d_call: -; cdr3_aa: CSVTTSGGELFF; cdr3_nt: TGCAGCGTCACGACCTCGGGCGGGGAGCTGTTTTTT
clone_size: -; j_call: TRBJ2-4; v_call: TRBV1; d_call: -; cdr3_aa: CTSSNRDSKNIQYF; cdr3_nt: TGCACCAGCAGCAACCGGGACAGTAAAAACATTCAGTACTTC
clone_size: -; j_call: TRBJ1-2; v_call: TRBV18; d_call: TRBD1; cdr3_aa: CASSRQGGYGYTF; cdr3_nt: TGTGCCAGCTCACGACAGGGCGGGTATGGCTACACCTTC
clone_size: once; j_call: TRBJ2-5; v_call: TRBV6-1; d_call: TRBD2; cdr3_aa: CASSEAWGGLQETQYF; cdr3_nt: TGTGCCAGCAGTGAAGCTTGGGGGGGACTTCAAGAGACCCAGTACTTC
clone_size: -; j_call: TRBJ1-5; v_call: TRBV7-9; d_call: -; cdr3_aa: CASSHLGGSNQPQHF; cdr3_nt: TGTGCCAGCAGCCACCTAGGGGGTAGCAATCAGCCCCAGCATTTT
clone_size: -; j_call: TRBJ2-7; v_call: TRBV5-4; d_call: TRBD2; cdr3_aa: CASSSEAGVSSYEQYF; cdr3_nt: TGTGCCAGCAGCTCCGAAGCGGGGGTGAGCTCCTACGAGCAGTACTTC
clone_size: -; j_call: TRBJ2-1; v_call: TRBV2; d_call: -; cdr3_aa: CASAQAGHPYNEQFF; cdr3_nt: TGTGCCAGCGCTCAAGCAGGACACCCTTACAATGAGCAGTTCTTC
clone_size: -; j_call: TRBJ2-2; v_call: TRBV5-1; d_call: -; cdr3_aa: CASSLGHPNTGELFF; cdr3_nt: TGCGCCAGCAGCCTAGGACACCCGAACACCGGGGAGCTGTTTTTT
clone_size: -; j_call: TRBJ2-7; v_call: TRBV15; d_call: TRBD2; cdr3_aa: CATSRDRLEAGDYEQYF; cdr3_nt: TGTGCCACCAGCAGAGATCGCCTTGAAGCGGGAGACTACGAGCAGTACTTC
clone_size: few; j_call: TRBJ2-7; v_call: TRBV2; d_call: -; cdr3_aa: CASSGHRVPRSSYEQYF; cdr3_nt: TGTGCCAGCAGTGGGCACAGGGTCCCAAGGAGCTCCTACGAGCAGTACTTC
clone_size: -; j_call: TRBJ1-2; v_call: TRBV25-1; d_call: -; cdr3_aa: CASSLGAPLSYGYTF; cdr3_nt: TGTGCCAGCAGTCTAGGGGCCCCCCTATCCTATGGCTACACCTTC
clone_size: -; j_call: TRBJ1-2; v_call: TRBV25-1; d_call: -; cdr3_aa: CASSEESGVVWRGYTF; cdr3_nt: TGTGCCAGCAGTGAAGAGTCAGGGGTAGTTTGGCGCGGCTACACCTTC
clone_size: once; j_call: TRBJ1-1; v_call: TRBV27; d_call: TRBD1; cdr3_aa: CASSSLGGTVGGTNTEAFF; cdr3_nt: TGTGCCAGCAGTTCCCTAGGCGGGACAGTAGGGGGGACGAACACTGAAGCTTTCTTT
clone_size: -; j_call: TRBJ1-3; v_call: TRBV7-9; d_call: TRBD1; cdr3_aa: CASRMTGDYLDTIYF; cdr3_nt: TGTGCCAGCAGGATGACAGGGGATTATTTAGACACCATATATTTT
clone_size: few; j_call: TRBJ1-6; v_call: TRBV6-6; d_call: -; cdr3_aa: CASSYLGDNYNSPLHF; cdr3_nt: TGTGCCAGCAGTTACTTAGGCGACAACTATAATTCACCCCTCCACTTT
clone_size: -; j_call: TRBJ2-7; v_call: TRBV21-1; d_call: -; cdr3_aa: CASTGTGYEQYF; cdr3_nt: TGTGCCAGCACCGGGACAGGGTACGAGCAGTACTTC
clone_size: -; j_call: TRBJ1-5; v_call: TRBV28; d_call: -; cdr3_aa: CASSHTLEAGGYQPQHF; cdr3_nt: TGTGCCAGCAGTCATACCTTGGAGGCGGGAGGCTATCAGCCCCAGCATTTT
clone_size: -; j_call: TRBJ1-6; v_call: TRBV27; d_call: -; cdr3_aa: CASSLSSNSPLHF; cdr3_nt: TGTGCCAGCAGTTTAAGTAGTAATTCACCCCTCCACTTT
clone_size: few; j_call: TRBJ1-2; v_call: TRBV5-4; d_call: -; cdr3_aa: CASFLQGQGSIYGYTF; cdr3_nt: TGTGCCAGCTTCCTGCAGGGTCAGGGGAGTATTTATGGCTACACCTTC
clone_size: few; j_call: TRBJ2-5; v_call: TRBV6-6; d_call: TRBD2; cdr3_aa: CASRIGTSGGRETQYF; cdr3_nt: TGTGCCAGCAGGATCGGGACTAGCGGGGGGAGAGAGACCCAGTACTTC
clone_size: -; j_call: TRBJ1-1; v_call: TRBV5-1; d_call: -; cdr3_aa: CASSQGDSPPGAFF; cdr3_nt: TGCGCCAGCAGCCAAGGAGACAGCCCCCCAGGGGCTTTCTTT
clone_size: -; j_call: TRBJ1-4; v_call: TRBV5-8; d_call: TRBD1; cdr3_aa: CASRHTGAGIGKLFF; cdr3_nt: TGTGCCAGCAGACACACAGGGGCGGGGATCGGAAAACTGTTTTTT
clone_size: -; j_call: TRBJ1-1; v_call: TRBV7-9; d_call: -; cdr3_aa: CASSLVGQNTEAFF; cdr3_nt: TGTGCCAGCAGCTTAGTAGGACAGAACACTGAAGCTTTCTTT